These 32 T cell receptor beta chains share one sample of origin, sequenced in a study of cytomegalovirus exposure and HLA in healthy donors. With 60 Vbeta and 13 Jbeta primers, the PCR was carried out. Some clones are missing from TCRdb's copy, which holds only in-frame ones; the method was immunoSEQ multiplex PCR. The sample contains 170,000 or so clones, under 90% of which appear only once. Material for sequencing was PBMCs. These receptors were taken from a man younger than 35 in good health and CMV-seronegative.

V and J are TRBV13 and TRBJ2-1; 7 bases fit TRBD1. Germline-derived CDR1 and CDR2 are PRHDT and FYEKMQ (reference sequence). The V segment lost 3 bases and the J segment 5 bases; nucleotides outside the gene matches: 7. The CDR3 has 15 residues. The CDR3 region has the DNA TGTGCCAGCAGCTTCGAGACAGGGATCCACAATGAGCAGTTCTTC. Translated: CASSFETGIHNEQFF.

DNA of the CDR3: TGTGCCAGCAGTAACCGCGGGAGCAGCTCCTACAATGAGCAGTTCTTC. Residues: CASSNRGSSSYNEQFF. The V gene is TRBV5-4, the J gene TRBJ2-1; 7 nucleotides agree with TRBD2. Germline V gene sequence: CDR1 SGHNT, CDR2 YYREEE (reference sequence). Trimming removed 5 bases from V and 0 bases from J; junction bases left unmatched: 8. This CDR3 comprises 16 residues.

CDR3 amino acids: CSAGQGSTDTQYF. CDR3 sequence (DNA): TGCAGCGCCGGTCAGGGGAGCACAGATACGCAGTATTTT. The rearrangement joins TRBV29-1 to TRBJ2-3; the D gene is possibly TRBD1 (6 bases). CDR1 is SQVTM, CDR2 ANQGSEA, per germline. Trimming left V 7 bases short and J 0 bases short, with 11 bases between. The length of the CDR3 is 13 residues.

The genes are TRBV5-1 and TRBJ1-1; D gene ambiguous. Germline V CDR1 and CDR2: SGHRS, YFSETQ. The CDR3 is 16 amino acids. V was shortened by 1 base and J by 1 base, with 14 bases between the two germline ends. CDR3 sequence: CASSLKSPGQNTEAFF. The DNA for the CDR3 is TGCGCCAGCAGCTTGAAATCTCCGGGTCAGAACACTGAAGCTTTCTTT.

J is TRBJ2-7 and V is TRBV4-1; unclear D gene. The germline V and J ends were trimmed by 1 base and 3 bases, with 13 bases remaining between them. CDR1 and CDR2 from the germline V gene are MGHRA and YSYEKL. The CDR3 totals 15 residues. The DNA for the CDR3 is TGCGCCAGCAGCCAAGTCGGTGTGAACCGCTACGAGCAGTACTTC. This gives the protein CASSQVGVNRYEQYF.

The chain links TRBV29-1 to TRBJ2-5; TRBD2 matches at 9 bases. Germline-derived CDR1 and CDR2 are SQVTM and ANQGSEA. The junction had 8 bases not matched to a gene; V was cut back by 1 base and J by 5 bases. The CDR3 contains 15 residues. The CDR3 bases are TGCAGCGTTGAAGGGCGGGGGGGATTCGATGAGACCCAGTACTTC. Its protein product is CSVEGRGGFDETQYF.

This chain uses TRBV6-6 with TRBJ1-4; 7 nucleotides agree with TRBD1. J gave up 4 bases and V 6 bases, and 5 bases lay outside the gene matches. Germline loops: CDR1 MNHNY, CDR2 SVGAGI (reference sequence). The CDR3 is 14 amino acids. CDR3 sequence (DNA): TGTGCCAGCAGGCCGGGACAGAATAATGAAAAACTGTTTTTT. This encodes CASRPGQNNEKLFF.

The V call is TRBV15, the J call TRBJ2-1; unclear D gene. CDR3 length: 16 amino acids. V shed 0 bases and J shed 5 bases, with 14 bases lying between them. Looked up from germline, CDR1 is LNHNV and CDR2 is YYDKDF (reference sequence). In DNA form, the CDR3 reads TGTGCCACCAGCAGAGAACCCCCAGGAAATAACAATGAGCAGTTCTTC. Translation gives CATSREPPGNNNEQFF.

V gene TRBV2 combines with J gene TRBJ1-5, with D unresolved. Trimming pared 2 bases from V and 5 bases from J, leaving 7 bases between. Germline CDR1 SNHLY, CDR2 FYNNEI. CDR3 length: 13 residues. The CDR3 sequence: CASSESGDQPQHF. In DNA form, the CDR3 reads TGTGCCAGCAGTGAATCGGGAGATCAGCCCCAGCATTTT.

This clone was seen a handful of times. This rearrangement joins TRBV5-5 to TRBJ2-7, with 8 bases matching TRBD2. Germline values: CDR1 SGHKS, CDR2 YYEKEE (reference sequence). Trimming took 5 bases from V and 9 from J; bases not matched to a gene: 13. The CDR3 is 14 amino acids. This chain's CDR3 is CASRSAGAWTSQYF. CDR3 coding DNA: TGTGCCAGCAGGTCAGCGGGAGCATGGACATCGCAGTACTTC.

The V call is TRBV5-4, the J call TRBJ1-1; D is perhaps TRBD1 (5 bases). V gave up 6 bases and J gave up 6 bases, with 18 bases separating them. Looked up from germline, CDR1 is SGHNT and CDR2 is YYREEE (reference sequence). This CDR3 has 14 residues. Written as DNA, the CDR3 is TGTGCCAGCAAGCCCGTCCAGGGAGGGGCTGAAGCTTTCTTT. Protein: CASKPVQGGAEAFF.

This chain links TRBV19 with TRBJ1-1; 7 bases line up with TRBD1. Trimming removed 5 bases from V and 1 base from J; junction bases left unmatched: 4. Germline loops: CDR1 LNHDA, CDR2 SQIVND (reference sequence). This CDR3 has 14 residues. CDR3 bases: TGTGCCAGTAGTTGGACAGGTCAGAACACTGAAGCTTTCTTT. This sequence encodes CASSWTGQNTEAFF.

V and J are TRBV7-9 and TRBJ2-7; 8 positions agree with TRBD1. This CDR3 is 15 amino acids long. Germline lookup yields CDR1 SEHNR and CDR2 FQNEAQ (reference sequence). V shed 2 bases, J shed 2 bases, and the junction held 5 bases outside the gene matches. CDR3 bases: TGTGCCAGCAGCTTATCAACAGGGGGAGCCTACGAGCAGTACTTC. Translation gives CASSLSTGGAYEQYF.

CDR3 DNA: TGCAGTGCTAGTTGGAGGGGAACGCAGTTCTTC. Its protein product is CSASWRGTQFF. The chain has TRBV20-1 and TRBJ2-1; TRBD2 might be the D (6 bases). The V end lost 3 bases, the J end lost 12 bases, and 12 bases lay between the germline ends. This CDR3 has 11 residues. CDR1 and CDR2 from the germline V gene are DFQATT and SNEGSKA (reference sequence).

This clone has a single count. The CDR3 coding sequence is TGTGCCAGCAGCCCAAAAATAGCGGGACTCAATGAGCAGTTCTTC. This sequence encodes CASSPKIAGLNEQFF. This chain joins TRBV7-9 and TRBJ2-1; the match to TRBD2 covers 8 bases. The germline CDR1 and CDR2 sequences are SEHNR and FQNEAQ (reference sequence). With 5 bases clipped from V and 6 bases from J, the junction kept 9 bases outside the gene matches. This CDR3 comprises 15 residues.

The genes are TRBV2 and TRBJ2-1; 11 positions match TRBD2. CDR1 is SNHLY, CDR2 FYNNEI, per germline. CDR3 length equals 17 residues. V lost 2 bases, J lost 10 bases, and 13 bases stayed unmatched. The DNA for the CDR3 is TGTGCCAGCAGTGAAACTAGCGGGGGCCCCCTTGGCGGGGAGCAGTTCTTC. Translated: CASSETSGGPLGGEQFF.

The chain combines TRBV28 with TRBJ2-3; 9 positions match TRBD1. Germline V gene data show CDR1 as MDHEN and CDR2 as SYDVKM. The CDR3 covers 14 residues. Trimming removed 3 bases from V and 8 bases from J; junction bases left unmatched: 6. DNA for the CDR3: TGTGCCAGCAGTTTGCTGGTGACAGGGGGTACGCAGTATTTT. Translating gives CASSLLVTGGTQYF.

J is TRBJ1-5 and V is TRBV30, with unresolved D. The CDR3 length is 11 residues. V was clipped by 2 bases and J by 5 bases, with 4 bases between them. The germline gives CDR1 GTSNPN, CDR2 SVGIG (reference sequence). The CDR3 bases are TGTGCCTGGAGTTGGCATCAGCCCCAGCATTTT. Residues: CAWSWHQPQHF.

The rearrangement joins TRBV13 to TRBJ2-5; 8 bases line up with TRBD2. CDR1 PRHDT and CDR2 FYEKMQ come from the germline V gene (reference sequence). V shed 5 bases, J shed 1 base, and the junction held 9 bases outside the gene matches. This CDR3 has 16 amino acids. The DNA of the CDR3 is TGTGCCAGCAGCACTGACGGGGGGGGACTCCAAGAGACCCAGTACTTC. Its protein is CASSTDGGGLQETQYF.

CDR3 bases: TGTGCCAGTAGTATAGGATGGCACACCATATATTTT. It is translated as CASSIGWHTIYF. The chain has TRBV19 and TRBJ1-3, with D unclear. Germline values: CDR1 LNHDA, CDR2 SQIVND (reference sequence). The CDR3 contains 12 residues. Trimming took off 1 base at V and 8 bases at J, with 6 bases between the two ends.

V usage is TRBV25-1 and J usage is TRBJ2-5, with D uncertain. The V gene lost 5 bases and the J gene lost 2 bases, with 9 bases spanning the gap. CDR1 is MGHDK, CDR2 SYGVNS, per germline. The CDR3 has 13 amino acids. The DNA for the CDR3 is TGTGCCAGCAGTAACCGGTCGCAAGAGACCCAGTACTTC. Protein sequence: CASSNRSQETQYF.

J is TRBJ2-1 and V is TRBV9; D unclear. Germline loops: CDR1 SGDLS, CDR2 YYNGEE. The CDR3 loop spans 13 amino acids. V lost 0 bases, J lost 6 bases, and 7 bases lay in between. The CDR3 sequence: CASSVAPLNEQFF. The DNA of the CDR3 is TGTGCCAGCAGCGTAGCGCCACTCAATGAGCAGTTCTTC.

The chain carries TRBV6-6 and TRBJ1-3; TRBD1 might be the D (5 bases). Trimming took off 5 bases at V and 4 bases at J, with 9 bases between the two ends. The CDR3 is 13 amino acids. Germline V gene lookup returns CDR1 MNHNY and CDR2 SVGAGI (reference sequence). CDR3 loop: CASSTGGGNTIYF. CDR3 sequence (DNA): TGTGCCAGCAGTACCGGGGGAGGAAACACCATATATTTT.

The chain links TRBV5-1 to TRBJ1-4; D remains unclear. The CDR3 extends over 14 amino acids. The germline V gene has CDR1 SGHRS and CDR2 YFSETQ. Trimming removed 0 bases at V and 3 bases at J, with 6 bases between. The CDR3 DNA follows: TGCGCCAGCAGCTTGGACAGACCTAATGAAAAACTGTTTTTT. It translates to CASSLDRPNEKLFF.

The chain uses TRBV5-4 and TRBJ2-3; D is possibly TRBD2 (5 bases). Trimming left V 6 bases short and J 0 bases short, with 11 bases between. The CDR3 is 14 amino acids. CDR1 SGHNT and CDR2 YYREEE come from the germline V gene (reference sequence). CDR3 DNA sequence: TGTGCCAGCAACCTCGGACTGAGCACAGATACGCAGTATTTT. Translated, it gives CASNLGLSTDTQYF.

The chain's CDR3 is CASSLVGIHGGYNEQFF. The CDR3 nucleotides read TGTGCCAGCAGCTTAGTCGGGATCCACGGGGGGTACAATGAGCAGTTCTTC. The chain links TRBV7-2 to TRBJ2-1, with 7 bases that match TRBD2. Germline CDR1 reads SGHTA; CDR2 reads FQGNSA. V gave up 1 base and J gave up 4 bases; unmatched junction bases: 10. The CDR3 runs to 17 residues.

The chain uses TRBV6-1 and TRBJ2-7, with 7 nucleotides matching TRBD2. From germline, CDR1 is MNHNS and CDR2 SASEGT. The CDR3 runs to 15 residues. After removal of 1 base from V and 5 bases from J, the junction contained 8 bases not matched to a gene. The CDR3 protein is CASSEVTGTTNEQYF. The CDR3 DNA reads TGTGCCAGCAGTGAAGTGACCGGGACTACCAACGAGCAGTACTTC.

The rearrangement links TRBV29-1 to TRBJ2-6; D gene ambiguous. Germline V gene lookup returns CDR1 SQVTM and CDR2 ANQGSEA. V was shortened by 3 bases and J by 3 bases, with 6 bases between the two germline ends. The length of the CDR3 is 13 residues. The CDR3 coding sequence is TGCAGCGTTGACAGCGATGGGGCCAACGTCCTGACTTTC. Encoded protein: CSVDSDGANVLTF.

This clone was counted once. Here the CDR3 reads CASSDGQGGFGGYTF. The CDR3 DNA is TGTGCCAGCAGTGACGGGCAGGGGGGATTCGGCGGCTACACCTTC. The chain joins TRBV6-4 to TRBJ1-2; 7 bases align to TRBD1. The CDR3 is made up of 15 amino acids. Looked up from germline, CDR1 is MRHNA and CDR2 is SNTAGT. The V segment lost 2 bases and the J segment 8 bases; nucleotides outside the gene matches: 11.

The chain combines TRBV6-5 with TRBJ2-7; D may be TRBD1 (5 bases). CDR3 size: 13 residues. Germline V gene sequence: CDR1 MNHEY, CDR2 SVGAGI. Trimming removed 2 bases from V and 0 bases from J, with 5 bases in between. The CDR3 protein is CASSYDSSYEQYF. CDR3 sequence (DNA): TGTGCCAGCAGTTACGACAGCTCCTACGAGCAGTACTTC.

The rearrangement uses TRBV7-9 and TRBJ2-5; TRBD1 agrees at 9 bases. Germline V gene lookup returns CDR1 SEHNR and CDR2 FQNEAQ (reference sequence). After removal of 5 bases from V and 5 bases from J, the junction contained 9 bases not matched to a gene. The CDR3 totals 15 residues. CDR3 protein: CASSLGTGSMETQYF. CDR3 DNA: TGTGCCAGCAGCCTGGGGACAGGGTCGATGGAGACCCAGTACTTC.

The CDR3 nucleotides are TGTGCCAGCAGTTTTAGGAGGAGGGGTCGAAGTGGCACAGATACGCAGTATTTT. Translation: CASSFRRRGRSGTDTQYF. The V gene is TRBV28, the J gene TRBJ2-3; D may be TRBD2 (6 bases). Germline CDR1 is MDHEN and CDR2 is SYDVKM. Trimming shortened V by 3 bases and J by 1 base, and 20 bases separated the two germline ends. The CDR3 extends over 18 amino acids.